A selection of T cell receptor beta chains follows, all from one sample in a study of CD8 T cells in Susac syndrome. TCRdb re-derived calls from the immunoSEQ multiplex PCR reads in MiXCR, one entry per CDR3 protein. The profile shows roughly 200,000 distinct CDR3 sequences, about 94% of them singletons. What was sequenced was CD4+ T cells from PBMCs. The receptors stem from a human donor with Susac syndrome. The CDR3 runs from the conserved cysteine through the conserved F or W. Each record gives: V gene, J gene, clone size, CDR3 protein. Some rows have no size entry. The others give once, few or many, or a class for an expanded clone.

TRBV14	TRBJ1-3	NA	CASSPEPGNTIYF
TRBV11-2	TRBJ2-7	NA	CASSLDVGYSGEQYF
TRBV5-1	TRBJ2-5	NA	CASRATSGEETQYF
TRBV7-2	TRBJ1-3	NA	CASSRNGARGNTIYF
TRBV29-1	TRBJ1-2	NA	CSVERLEEGYTF
TRBV12-3/TRBV12-4	TRBJ2-1	NA	CASLRGTSGDNEQFF
TRBV6-5	TRBJ2-1	NA	CASSSRQGHNEQFF
TRBV12-3/TRBV12-4	TRBJ2-5	once	CASSLRGTGGETQYF
TRBV6-6	TRBJ2-7	NA	CASSWGNEQYF
TRBV5-1	TRBJ1-2	NA	CASRPIRDGYGYTF
TRBV20-1	TRBJ2-6	NA	CSARATEGANVLTF
TRBV18	TRBJ1-5	NA	CASSPLDGDQPQHF
TRBV3-1	TRBJ1-1	NA	CASSQDAATKAFF
TRBV28	TRBJ1-1	NA	CASSFGEMNTEAFF
TRBV19	TRBJ1-1	once	CASSPQSTILNTEAFF
TRBV20-1	TRBJ1-1	once	CSARDHPGWNTEAFF
TRBV5-4	TRBJ1-2	NA	CASSLAGVNYGYTF
TRBV20-1	TRBJ1-1	NA	CSARDRTGLNTEAFF
TRBV30	TRBJ2-3	NA	CAWRAGLAGGTDTQYF
TRBV19	TRBJ2-1	once	CASSGQVEFYEQFF
TRBV9	TRBJ2-5	NA	CASSVATLGTETQYF
TRBV30	TRBJ2-1	NA	CAWSSGTSGGLPFYNEQFF
TRBV9	TRBJ2-2	NA	CASSVVDRGANTGELFF
TRBV7-2	TRBJ2-7	NA	CASSFLGGSYEQYF
TRBV20-1	TRBJ1-4	NA	CSARVLNEKLFF
TRBV7-9	TRBJ1-1	NA	CASSGGGDTEAFF
TRBV3-1	TRBJ2-7	once	CASSQGPSGTTRIYEQYF
TRBV6-5	TRBJ1-1	NA	CASKQPNTEAFF
TRBV18	TRBJ1-1	NA	CASSPGTQEGNTEAFF
TRBV20-1	TRBJ1-1	NA	CSARVGGYTNTEAFF
TRBV19	TRBJ1-6	NA	CASSIALPGQGFSPLHF
TRBV27	TRBJ1-1	once	CASMQRGLTEAFF
TRBV24-1	TRBJ2-5	NA	CATRRTGQTQYF
TRBV14	TRBJ1-2	NA	CASSLWDRGYGYTF
TRBV28	TRBJ2-1	NA	CASSFPGGRNEQFF
TRBV19	TRBJ2-7	NA	CASSPFKSGRDEQYF
TRBV3-1	TRBJ1-1	NA	CASSPRYGRTEAFF
TRBV3-1	TRBJ1-4	once	CASSQQQATNEKLFF
TRBV4-2	TRBJ2-1	NA	CASSHGLAGGLYNEQFF
TRBV5-1	TRBJ1-6	NA	CASSWTGGDSSPLHF
TRBV6-2/TRBV6-3	TRBJ1-2	NA	CASRRQGNYGYTF
TRBV30	TRBJ2-1	NA	CAWEEETYNEQFF
TRBV7-8	TRBJ1-1	NA	CASSLAAGVNTEAFF
TRBV19	TRBJ2-3	once	CASNRGISTDTQYF
TRBV4-1	TRBJ1-2	NA	CASSPNESLGYGYTF
TRBV12-3/TRBV12-4	TRBJ2-2	NA	CASSGPNIVGELFF
TRBV27	TRBJ2-7	once	CASSLSITSGGVREQYF
TRBV12-3/TRBV12-4	TRBJ2-2	once	CASSLRRGPNTGELFF
TRBV20-1	TRBJ2-7	NA	CSASGPAEGYEQYF